This TCR beta chain was recorded in a study of T cells in Graves' hyperthyroidism and ophthalmopathy. In making diagnoses, clinical symptoms, serum thyroxine and TRAb, thyroid ultrasound and orbital computed tomography were all used. From RNA transcripts, TCR beta CDR3 regions were amplified. Carried out on the TCR CDR3, a first-round RT-PCR used the HTBI primer set. Each CDR3 protein gets one entry after TCRdb re-called the multiplex PCR reads with MiXCR. The sample contains some 700,000 distinct CDR3 sequences, 17% of which appear only once. This clonotype was seen only a few times. The germline CDR1 and CDR2 sequences are MNHNS and SASEGT. J lost 2 bases, V lost 5 bases, and 12 bases had no gene match. This CDR3 contains 17 residues.

This sequence was found in a man aged 50-60 years with Graves' hyperthyroidism. The sample consisted of blood. The rearrangement joins TRBV6-1 to TRBJ2-7; TRBD2 aligns across 10 bases. CDR3 in amino acids: CASSYGLTSGSAYEQYF. DNA for the CDR3: TGTGCCAGCAGTTATGGTCTGACTAGCGGGTCAGCCTACGAGCAGTACTTC.